The 20 T cell receptor beta chains given below trace back to one sample, sequenced in a study of technical replicates of blood from a handful of donors. This table comes from immunoSEQ multiplex PCR, and its TCRdb copy is limited to in-frame clones, with some not included. The top ten clones hold 0.34% of a sample with roughly 92,000 clones, approximately 96% of them seen once. Source material: T cells isolated from PBMCs. The receptors were gathered from a human donor in good health.

The chain recombines TRBV6-1 with TRBJ2-7; 7 nucleotides align to TRBD2. Germline CDR1 reads MNHNS; CDR2 reads SASEGT. Trimming removed 2 bases from V and 4 bases from J; junction bases left unmatched: 5. The CDR3 is 14 amino acids. The CDR3 sequence: CASSEYPGGYEQYF. CDR3 DNA: TGTGCCAGCAGTGAATACCCGGGAGGATACGAGCAGTACTTC.

The chain uses TRBV11-2 and TRBJ2-3, with 7 bases aligning to TRBD1. Germline lookup yields CDR1 SGHAT and CDR2 FQNNGV. V gave up 6 bases and J gave up 6 bases; unmatched junction bases: 12. This CDR3 region has 15 residues. In DNA form, the CDR3 reads TGTGCCAGCAGACACATACAGGGGATTCTGGATACGCAGTATTTT. It translates to CASRHIQGILDTQYF.

The rearrangement joins TRBV7-3 to TRBJ2-5; D may be TRBD1 (6 bases). Trimming took 4 bases from V and 5 from J, leaving 8 bases between them. The CDR3 loop spans 12 amino acids. Germline loops: CDR1 SGHTA, CDR2 FQGTGA. The CDR3 sequence is CASSWGQETQYF. The CDR3 DNA is TGTGCCAGCAGCTGGGGGCAGGAGACCCAGTACTTC.

The chain is built from TRBV18 and TRBJ1-1; D call uncertain. V shed 3 bases and J shed 6 bases, with 11 bases lying between them. The CDR3 loop spans 13 amino acids. The germline CDR1 and CDR2 sequences are KGHSH and LQKENI. The DNA of the CDR3 is TGTGCCAGCTCACCCTCTCAGGATCCTGAAGCTTTCTTT. Translated: CASSPSQDPEAFF.

The V gene is TRBV2, the J gene TRBJ1-5, with D hard to call. CDR1 is SNHLY and CDR2 is FYNNEI in the germline V gene. Between the trimmed V and J ends, which lost 4 bases and 0 bases, there was a span of 10 bases. The length of the CDR3 is 15 residues. The CDR3 DNA reads as TGTGCCAGCAGTGTAGAGGTGAATAGCAATCAGCCCCAGCATTTT. Translating it yields CASSVEVNSNQPQHF.

This chain connects TRBV27 to TRBJ1-2; D perhaps matches TRBD1 (6 bases). The V gene's germline CDR1 is MNHEY and CDR2 SMNVEV (reference sequence). CDR3 length: 14 residues. V gave up 7 bases and J gave up 5 bases, with 17 bases separating them. CDR3 amino acids: CASTYRQGPYGYTF. The CDR3 region has the DNA TGTGCCAGCACCTACAGGCAGGGGCCATATGGCTACACCTTC.

This chain uses TRBV4-1 with TRBJ1-2, with a possible D match to TRBD1 (6 bases). CDR1 and CDR2 (germline): MGHRA, YSYEKL. This CDR3 is built from 20 residues. V was shortened by 1 base and J by 4 bases, with 28 bases between the two germline ends. The CDR3 DNA reads TGCGCCAGCAGCCAAGTTAGTAGTTATCGTGCCCAGGGGCTAGGCTATGGCTACACCTTC. Encoded protein: CASSQVSSYRAQGLGYGYTF.

The chain joins TRBV4-1 to TRBJ2-5; 9 positions agree with TRBD2. This CDR3 spans 15 amino acids. Germline lookup yields CDR1 MGHRA and CDR2 YSYEKL. J was trimmed by 2 bases and V by 4 bases; bases with no gene match: 5. The CDR3 sequence is CASSLLAGEQETQYF. The CDR3 region has the DNA TGCGCCAGCAGCCTCTTAGCGGGAGAACAAGAGACCCAGTACTTC.

V gene TRBV25-1 combines with J gene TRBJ2-7; 11 bases map to TRBD2. The V segment lost 4 bases and the J segment 6 bases; nucleotides outside the gene matches: 8. Germline CDR1 and CDR2: MGHDK and SYGVNS. This CDR3 has 15 residues. The CDR3 region is CASSGGATSGSEQYF. The CDR3 DNA is TGTGCCAGCAGTGGGGGGGCCACTAGCGGGAGCGAGCAGTACTTC.

This rearrangement joins TRBV19 to TRBJ2-7; 8 nucleotides agree with TRBD2. J was trimmed by 0 bases and V by 4 bases; bases with no gene match: 2. From germline, CDR1 is LNHDA and CDR2 SQIVND (reference sequence). CDR3 size: 14 residues. CDR3 DNA: TGTGCCAGTAGTAGCGGGAGGAGCTCCTACGAGCAGTACTTC. Protein: CASSSGRSSYEQYF.

V usage is TRBV7-6 and J usage is TRBJ2-7; TRBD2 matches 7 bases. This CDR3 region has 14 residues. Germline V lookup: CDR1 SGHVS, CDR2 FNYEAQ. The junction had 5 bases not matched to a gene; V was cut back by 1 base and J by 5 bases. CDR3 loop: CASSLVSGNNEQYF. CDR3 DNA: TGTGCCAGCAGCTTAGTGAGCGGGAATAACGAGCAGTACTTC.

The J gene is TRBJ2-7, the V gene TRBV30; the D is unclear. Germline lookup yields CDR1 GTSNPN and CDR2 SVGIG (reference sequence). V lost 7 bases to trimming and J lost 3 bases, with 7 bases between them. This CDR3 region has 10 residues. The CDR3 nucleotides are TGTGCCTCCCCCAGCTACGAGCAGTACTTC. It encodes CASPSYEQYF.

The chain employs TRBV2 and TRBJ1-1; 7 positions match TRBD1. V lost 4 bases to trimming and J lost 3 bases; unmatched junction nucleotides: 2. From germline, CDR1 is SNHLY and CDR2 FYNNEI. The length of the CDR3 is 13 residues. CDR3 loop: CASSGTGDTEAFF. In DNA, the CDR3 is TGTGCCAGCAGTGGAACAGGGGACACTGAAGCTTTCTTT.

The count of this clone is one. The chain's CDR3 is CASSLSRQGETFF. The CDR3, as DNA: TGTGCCAGCAGCTTATCTCGACAGGGGGAAACTTTCTTT. The chain carries TRBV7-2 and TRBJ1-1, with 9 nucleotides matching TRBD1. After removal of 2 bases from V and 12 bases from J, the junction contained 7 bases not matched to a gene. The CDR3 runs 13 residues. The germline gives CDR1 SGHTA, CDR2 FQGNSA. The full variable domain, with the rest looked up from reference TRBV7-2 and TRBJ1-1, is GAGVSQSPSNKVTEKGKDVELRCDPISGHTALYWYRQSLGQGLEFLIYFQGNSAPDKSGLPSDRFSAERTGGSVSTLTIQRTQQEDSAVYLCASSLSRQGETFFGQGTRLTVV.

In its sample, this clone was seen a few times. The chain has TRBV29-1 and TRBJ1-1, with D maybe TRBD1 (5 bases). The CDR3 loop spans 11 amino acids. Germline values: CDR1 SQVTM, CDR2 ANQGSEA. V was trimmed by 7 bases and J by 0 bases, leaving 6 bases between them. In DNA, the CDR3 is TGCAGCGGGACACTGAACACTGAAGCTTTCTTT. Translation: CSGTLNTEAFF.

In its sample, this clone was seen once. This rearrangement joins TRBV6-4 to TRBJ2-7; 15 positions match TRBD2. The germline CDR1 and CDR2 sequences are MRHNA and SNTAGT. J gave up 1 base and V 11 bases, and 9 bases lay outside the gene matches. The CDR3 has 16 residues. The CDR3 loop is CAAGLAGGRGSYEQYF. The CDR3 DNA reads as TGTGCCGCAGGACTAGCGGGAGGGAGGGGGTCCTACGAGCAGTACTTC.

Written as DNA, the CDR3 is TGTGCCAGCAGCCAACAGGGTGTGAACACTGAAGCTTTCTTT. Protein product: CASSQQGVNTEAFF. The rearrangement uses TRBV7-3 and TRBJ1-1, with a weak D call TRBD1 (6 bases). The V end was cut by 5 bases, the J end by 0 bases, with 10 bases between. Germline loops: CDR1 SGHTA, CDR2 FQGTGA. This CDR3 is 14 amino acids long.

The chain joins TRBV2 to TRBJ1-2; D might be TRBD1 (6 bases). This CDR3 comprises 12 residues. Germline CDR1 is SNHLY and CDR2 is FYNNEI. V lost 7 bases and J 1 base, leaving 7 bases between the germline ends. The CDR3 loop is CASKGDNYGYTF. Here the CDR3 DNA reads TGTGCCAGCAAGGGGGATAACTATGGCTACACCTTC.

The V call is TRBV6-1, the J call TRBJ1-5; 8 bases align to TRBD1. The length of the CDR3 is 14 residues. J was trimmed by 4 bases and V by 7 bases; bases with no gene match: 6. Germline CDR1 reads MNHNS; CDR2 reads SASEGT. The CDR3 here is CASTPDRENQPQHF. CDR3 coding DNA: TGTGCCAGCACACCGGACAGGGAAAATCAGCCCCAGCATTTT.

This rearrangement joins TRBV5-1 to TRBJ1-3, with unresolved D. The CDR3 covers 12 residues. Deletions cut 5 bases from V and 4 bases from J, with 7 bases between. Per germline, CDR1 SGHRS and CDR2 YFSETQ. This CDR3 reads CASRVRGNTIYF. CDR3 coding DNA: TGCGCCAGCAGGGTACGGGGAAACACCATATATTTT.